Each of the 14 T cell receptor beta chains below was sequenced from the same sample in a study of T-cell reconstitution after alpha-beta-depleted transplantation in children. Construction of the TCRbeta library involved unique molecular identifiers. Via MiXCR, TCRdb re-called the PCR reads, giving one row per CDR3 protein. The sample has roughly 500,000 distinct CDR3 sequences, about 10% seen once. The sample here was PBMCs, taken before TCRalphabeta/CD19-depleted stem cell transplant. These receptors were taken from a child aged 2 to 10 with inherited bone marrow failure, due to receive a stem cell transplant.

This clonotype was counted between two and nine times. The chain links TRBV7-9 to TRBJ2-4; D not certain. CDR1 and CDR2 from the germline V gene are SEHNR and FQNEAQ (reference sequence). CDR3 length: 16 amino acids. V lost 2 bases and J 0 bases, leaving 11 bases between the germline ends. CDR3 nucleotide sequence: TGTGCCAGCAGCTTAATTGGGCGGCTAGCCAAAAACATTCAGTACTTC. It codes for CASSLIGRLAKNIQYF. The full variable domain, its missing parts supplied by reference TRBV7-9 and TRBJ2-4, is DTGVSQNPRHKITKRGQNVTFRCDPISEHNRLYWYRQTLGQGPEFLTYFQNEAQLEKSRLLSDRFSAERPKGSFSTLEIQRTEQGDSAMYLCASSLIGRLAKNIQYFGAGTRLSVL.

On this clonotype itself: This may stem from a read error, because a much larger clone lies one nucleotide away. The V call is TRBV11-1, the J call TRBJ2-1, with TRBD2 matching over 10 bases. The CDR3 consists of 18 residues. Germline V gives CDR1 SGHAT, CDR2 FQDESV (reference sequence). The CDR3 DNA follows: TGTGCCAGCAGCTCACTCGGACTAGCGGCGAGCTCCTACAATCAGCAGTTCTTC. Its translation: CASSSLGLAASSYNQQFF.

This clonotype was counted many times. The rearrangement links TRBV10-2 to TRBJ2-7; 7 positions match TRBD2. V lost 10 bases and J lost 4; bases outside the gene matches: 4. Germline V gene lookup returns CDR1 WSHSY and CDR2 SAAADI. The CDR3 runs 11 residues. Here the CDR3 reads CATSSGYEQYF. The CDR3 nucleotides are TGCGCCACCTCTAGCGGATACGAGCAGTACTTC.

This clonotype was recorded many times. This chain uses TRBV4-3 with TRBJ1-1; D gene unclear. V lost 0 bases to trimming and J lost 4 bases, with 9 bases between them. The CDR3 has 14 amino acids. Germline-derived CDR1 and CDR2 are LGHNA and YSLEER. This CDR3 is CASSQDTDSTEAFF. The CDR3 DNA reads TGCGCCAGCAGCCAAGATACAGATTCCACTGAAGCTTTCTTT.

Many counts were recorded for this clonotype. The rearrangement links TRBV24-1 to TRBJ2-2; 9 bases fit TRBD1. The CDR3 is 17 amino acids. The V gene's germline CDR1 is KGHDR and CDR2 SFDVKD. V shed 3 bases and J 3 bases; nucleotides not matched to a gene: 7. For the CDR3, the DNA is TGTGCCACCAGTGATCCATCGGGACAGGGCGACACCGGGGAGCTGTTTTTT. It yields the protein CATSDPSGQGDTGELFF.

This clonotype appeared many times. V usage is TRBV12-3 or TRBV12-4 and J usage is TRBJ2-3; no clear D. Trimming left V 6 bases short and J 2 bases short, with 15 bases between. CDR3 length: 15 residues. The CDR3 DNA is TGTGCCAGCAGGCGGACGGCGACATTCACAGATACGCAGTATTTT. It codes for CASRRTATFTDTQYF.

This clonotype was seen many times. The V gene is TRBV20-1, the J gene TRBJ1-4; D perhaps matches TRBD1 (5 bases). V dropped 3 bases and J dropped 4 bases, with 9 bases sitting between them. The length of the CDR3 is 13 residues. Germline assignment: CDR1 DFQATT and CDR2 SNEGSKA (reference sequence). The CDR3 here is CSASIGVNEKLFF. CDR3 bases: TGCAGTGCTAGTATAGGGGTTAATGAAAAACTGTTTTTT.

This clonotype was observed at least ten times. The chain has TRBV9 and TRBJ2-2, with a weak D call TRBD2 (6 bases). Trimming took off 0 bases at V and 6 bases at J, with 12 bases between the two ends. The CDR3 covers 15 residues. In germline, CDR1 is SGDLS, CDR2 YYNGEE. The CDR3 reads CASSVEWREPGELFF. CDR3 bases: TGTGCCAGCAGCGTAGAATGGAGGGAGCCCGGGGAGCTGTTTTTT. Combining the CDR3 with reference TRBV9 and TRBJ2-2 gives the whole variable domain DSGVTQTPKHLITATGQRVTLRCSPRSGDLSVYWYQQSLDQGLQFLIQYYNGEERAKGNILERFSAQQFPDLHSELNLSSLELGDSALYFCASSVEWREPGELFFGEGSRLTVL.

This clonotype has a count of ten or more. V gene TRBV20-1 combines with J gene TRBJ1-5; D is uncertain. CDR1 is DFQATT, CDR2 SNEGSKA, per germline (reference sequence). This CDR3 contains 14 residues. Trimming pared 0 bases from V and 8 bases from J, leaving 14 bases between. This CDR3 reads CSARDSGMGEPQHF. The CDR3 bases are TGCAGTGCTAGAGATTCCGGGATGGGAGAGCCCCAGCATTTT.

This clonotype was detected many times. The genes are TRBV6-1 and TRBJ2-1, with TRBD2 matching over 11 bases. V lost 6 bases, J lost 8 bases, and 18 bases stayed unmatched. Germline CDR1 MNHNS, CDR2 SASEGT. This CDR3 contains 18 residues. CDR3 protein: CASSPYRTSGLMGDEQFF. CDR3 in DNA: TGTGCCAGCAGCCCCTATAGGACTAGCGGGTTGATGGGCGATGAGCAGTTCTTC.

V is TRBV25-1 and J is TRBJ2-5, with D hard to call. The V gene's germline CDR1 is MGHDK and CDR2 SYGVNS. V was cut by 4 bases and J by 2 bases, with 11 bases left in between. CDR3 size: 14 residues. The CDR3 region is CASSGRRGQETQYF. CDR3 in DNA: TGTGCCAGCAGTGGGCGTCGAGGACAAGAGACCCAGTACTTC.

This clonotype was seen ten or more times. The chain joins TRBV29-1 to TRBJ1-1, with no clear D. This CDR3 contains 14 residues. With 7 bases removed from V and 1 base from J, the gap between germline ends came to 16 bases. Germline V CDR1 and CDR2: SQVTM, ANQGSEA. CDR3 sequence reads: CSAKGGGGNTEAFF. CDR3 in DNA: TGCAGCGCCAAGGGTGGTGGCGGGAACACTGAAGCTTTCTTT.

This clonotype came up many times. V usage is TRBV5-1 and J usage is TRBJ2-1; D gene ambiguous. The germline V gene encodes CDR1 SGHRS and CDR2 YFSETQ. The length of the CDR3 is 14 residues. V lost 0 bases to trimming and J lost 5 bases, with 9 bases between them. The CDR3 DNA follows: TGCGCCAGCAGCTTGGAACGGGCCGACAATGAGCAGTTCTTC. It codes for CASSLERADNEQFF.

This clonotype was picked up many times. V usage is TRBV4-3 and J usage is TRBJ2-1; TRBD2 matches at 10 bases. This CDR3 is built from 16 residues. Per germline, CDR1 LGHNA and CDR2 YSLEER. V shed 3 bases and J 5 bases; nucleotides not matched to a gene: 7. Here the CDR3 DNA reads TGCGCCAGCAGCCACCTAGCGGGAGTAGAGAACAATGAGCAGTTCTTC. Translation gives CASSHLAGVENNEQFF.